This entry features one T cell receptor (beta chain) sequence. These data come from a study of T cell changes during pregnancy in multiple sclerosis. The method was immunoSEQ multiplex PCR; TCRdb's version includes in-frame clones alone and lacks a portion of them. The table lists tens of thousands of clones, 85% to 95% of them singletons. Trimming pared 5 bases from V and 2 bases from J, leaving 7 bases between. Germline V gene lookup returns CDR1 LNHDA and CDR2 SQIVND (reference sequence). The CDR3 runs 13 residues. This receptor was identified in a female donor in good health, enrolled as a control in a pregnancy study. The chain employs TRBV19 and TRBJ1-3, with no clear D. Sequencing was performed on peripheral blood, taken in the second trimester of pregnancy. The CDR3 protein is CASSSQTGNTIYF. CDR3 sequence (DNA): TGTGCCAGTAGTTCACAGACTGGAAACACCATATATTTT.